This record concerns one TCR beta chain sequence. This sample was taken from a study of blood T cell repertoires in COVID-19. Overall study context: The United States, Italy and Spain were the sources of the acute and convalescent COVID-19 samples. PBMCs, B-cell-depleted T cells, or T cells were the source of the cDNA or gDNA that made up the material.

Per the study methods: Counts of nucleated cells, estimated from reference gene primer amplification, were obtained. Method: immunoSEQ multiplex PCR; TCRdb's copy keeps in-frame clones and lacks some. V and J calls plus clone size are reproduced from that table; the DNA served to infer D and trimming. The data show 150,000 to 200,000 clones, around 80% seen once. This CDR3 spans 16 amino acids. Germline V lookup: CDR1 LGHDT, CDR2 YNNKEL (reference sequence). With 7 bases clipped from V and 4 bases from J, the junction kept 8 bases outside the gene matches. V gene TRBV3-1 (or the pseudogene TRBV3-2) combines with J gene TRBJ2-5, with TRBD2 matching 14 bases. Sequences were obtained from peripheral blood. The TCR originated in a woman aged 80 or over with acute or convalescent COVID-19. The CDR3 reads CASTPGLAGGGETQYF. The CDR3 DNA reads as TGTGCCAGCACCCCAGGACTAGCGGGGGGAGGAGAGACCCAGTACTTC.